These 9 T cell receptor beta chains were all obtained from the same sample, sequenced in a study of control samples from healthy donors and cancer patients. Clones were read by immunoSEQ multiplex PCR, and TCRdb kept only the in-frame ones, dropping some. The table records over 15,000 clones, approximately 82% of them present only once. Material: PBMCs. The receptors stem from an elderly man with head and neck cancer.

The chain recombines TRBV7-9 with TRBJ1-2; 9 positions agree with TRBD1. CDR1 and CDR2 from the germline V gene are SEHNR and FQNEAQ (reference sequence). This CDR3 comprises 15 residues. The ends lost 3 bases at V and 3 bases at J; junction bases unmatched: 5. The CDR3 region has the DNA TGTGCCAGCAGCTTCGGACAGGGGCGCTACTATGGCTACACCTTC. This sequence encodes CASSFGQGRYYGYTF.

The chain uses TRBV5-8 and TRBJ2-7, with 10 bases lining up with TRBD2. V was clipped by 5 bases and J by 12 bases; unmatched bases: 20. Germline CDR1 is SGHTS and CDR2 is YDEGEE. This CDR3 spans 16 amino acids. CDR3 amino acids: CASSSRRLAGETRSYF. In DNA form, the CDR3 reads TGTGCCAGCAGTTCCCGTCGCCTAGCGGGAGAAACCAGGTCGTACTTC.

The chain is built from TRBV5-1 and TRBJ2-1; TRBD2 matches at 11 bases. V shed 2 bases, J shed 4 bases, and the junction held 5 bases outside the gene matches. The V gene's germline CDR1 is SGHRS and CDR2 YFSETQ. This CDR3 spans 16 amino acids. The CDR3 DNA reads as TGCGCCAGCAGCTTAATGGGACTAGCGGAGTACAATGAGCAGTTCTTC. Amino acid sequence: CASSLMGLAEYNEQFF.

The chain couples TRBV7-9 to TRBJ2-1; D ambiguous. V dropped 9 bases and J dropped 5 bases, with 14 bases sitting between them. Germline loops: CDR1 SEHNR, CDR2 FQNEAQ (reference sequence). The CDR3 is made up of 13 amino acids. CDR3 coding DNA: TGTGCCAGTGAACAGTGGGGTAACAATGAGCAGTTCTTC. Encoded protein: CASEQWGNNEQFF.

This chain links TRBV12-5 with TRBJ2-1; tentatively, D is TRBD1 or TRBD2 (6 bases each). V lost 2 bases and J lost 9, with 20 bases in between. The CDR3 is 16 residues long. The V gene's germline CDR1 is LGHNT and CDR2 FRNRAP. DNA of the CDR3: TGTGCTAGTGGTTTGTTCCCAAGGGGGGCAGACACTGAGCAGTTCTTC. Its protein is CASGLFPRGADTEQFF. Full variable domain (rest looked up from reference TRBV12-5 and TRBJ2-1): DARVTQTPRHKVTEMGQEVTMRCQPILGHNTVFWYRQTMMQGLELLAYFRNRAPLDDSGMPKDRFSAEMPDATLATLKIQPSEPRDSAVYFCASGLFPRGADTEQFFGPGTRLTVL.

The chain couples TRBV19 to TRBJ2-1; the match to TRBD2 covers 11 bases. The CDR3 length is 15 residues. V was clipped by 4 bases and J by 5 bases; unmatched bases: 4. Looked up from germline, CDR1 is LNHDA and CDR2 is SQIVND (reference sequence). Here the CDR3 reads CASSKGLAANNEQFF. The CDR3 bases are TGTGCCAGTAGTAAGGGACTAGCGGCCAACAATGAGCAGTTCTTC.

V usage is TRBV7-7 and J usage is TRBJ2-3, with D unresolved. CDR3 length: 13 amino acids. Germline V CDR1 and CDR2: SSHAT, FNYEAQ (reference sequence). V was pared by 5 bases and J by 0 bases, with 6 bases between. In DNA, the CDR3 is TGTGCCAGCAGCCCGGACAGCACAGATACGCAGTATTTT. As protein: CASSPDSTDTQYF.

This clone was picked up a small number of times. The rearrangement links TRBV21-1 to TRBJ1-1; the table's D call, TRBD1, has no DNA check behind it. TRBV21-1 is reported as a pseudogene. CDR3 size: 18 residues. The CDR3 loop reads CASGNHTGTGRMNTEAFF. DNA for the CDR3: TGTGCCAGCGGAAATCACACCGGGACAGGGCGTATGAACACTGAAGCTTTCTTT.

This clone was recorded once. This chain connects TRBV7-6 to TRBJ2-1; D remains ambiguous. Germline V lookup: CDR1 SGHVS, CDR2 FNYEAQ. CDR3 length equals 14 residues. The germline V and J ends were trimmed by 0 bases and 3 bases, with 6 bases remaining between them. Written as DNA, the CDR3 is TGTGCCAGCAGCTTAGCGGGCAACTACAATGAGCAGTTCTTC. Encoded protein: CASSLAGNYNEQFF.